This TCR beta chain was sequenced during a study of blood T cell repertoires in COVID-19. In germline, CDR1 is SNHLY, CDR2 FYNNEI. Trimming shortened V by 6 bases and J by 6 bases, and 9 bases separated the two germline ends. The CDR3 totals 12 residues. Study processing details: It was from reference gene primer amplification that nucleated cell counts were estimated. The protocol was immunoSEQ multiplex PCR, while the TCRdb copy is restricted to in-frame clones and leaves out a portion. V and J calls plus clone size are reproduced from that table; the DNA served to infer D and trimming. Of some 100,000 clones in the sample, around four fifths were seen once.

What was sequenced was peripheral blood. The receptor was isolated from a woman in her 70s with active or convalescent COVID-19. The J gene is TRBJ1-5, the V gene TRBV2; D uncertain. The CDR3 protein is CASRDAGQPQHF. CDR3 DNA sequence: TGTGCCAGCAGGGATGCGGGTCAGCCCCAGCATTTT. The whole variable domain, remainder taken from reference TRBV2 and TRBJ1-5, is EPEVTQTPSHQVTQMGQEVILRCVPISNHLYFYWYRQILGQKVEFLVSFYNNEISEKSEIFDDQFSVERPDGSNFTLKIRSTKLEDSAMYFCASRDAGQPQHFGDGTRLSIL.